This TCR beta chain emerged from a study of T cells in tumors and immune-related adverse events. The data were produced by immunoSEQ multiplex PCR, yet TCRdb's version contains in-frame clones alone and is incomplete. The table records about 22,000 clones, about 90% of them present only once. The CDR3 runs 16 residues. Trimming took off 4 bases at V and 5 bases at J, with 21 bases between the two ends. V is TRBV5-3 and J is TRBJ1-2; D possibly corresponds to TRBD1 (6 bases). TRBV5-3 is given ORF status, its function remaining uncertain. The specimen comprised lymph node tissue, sampled from a patient treated with anti-PD-1 therapy. The clonotype originates from a female donor with metastatic renal cell carcinoma. CDR3 residues: CARSPGTMRGVYGYTF. The CDR3 coding sequence is TGTGCCAGAAGCCCTGGGACCATGAGGGGGGTTTATGGCTACACCTTC.